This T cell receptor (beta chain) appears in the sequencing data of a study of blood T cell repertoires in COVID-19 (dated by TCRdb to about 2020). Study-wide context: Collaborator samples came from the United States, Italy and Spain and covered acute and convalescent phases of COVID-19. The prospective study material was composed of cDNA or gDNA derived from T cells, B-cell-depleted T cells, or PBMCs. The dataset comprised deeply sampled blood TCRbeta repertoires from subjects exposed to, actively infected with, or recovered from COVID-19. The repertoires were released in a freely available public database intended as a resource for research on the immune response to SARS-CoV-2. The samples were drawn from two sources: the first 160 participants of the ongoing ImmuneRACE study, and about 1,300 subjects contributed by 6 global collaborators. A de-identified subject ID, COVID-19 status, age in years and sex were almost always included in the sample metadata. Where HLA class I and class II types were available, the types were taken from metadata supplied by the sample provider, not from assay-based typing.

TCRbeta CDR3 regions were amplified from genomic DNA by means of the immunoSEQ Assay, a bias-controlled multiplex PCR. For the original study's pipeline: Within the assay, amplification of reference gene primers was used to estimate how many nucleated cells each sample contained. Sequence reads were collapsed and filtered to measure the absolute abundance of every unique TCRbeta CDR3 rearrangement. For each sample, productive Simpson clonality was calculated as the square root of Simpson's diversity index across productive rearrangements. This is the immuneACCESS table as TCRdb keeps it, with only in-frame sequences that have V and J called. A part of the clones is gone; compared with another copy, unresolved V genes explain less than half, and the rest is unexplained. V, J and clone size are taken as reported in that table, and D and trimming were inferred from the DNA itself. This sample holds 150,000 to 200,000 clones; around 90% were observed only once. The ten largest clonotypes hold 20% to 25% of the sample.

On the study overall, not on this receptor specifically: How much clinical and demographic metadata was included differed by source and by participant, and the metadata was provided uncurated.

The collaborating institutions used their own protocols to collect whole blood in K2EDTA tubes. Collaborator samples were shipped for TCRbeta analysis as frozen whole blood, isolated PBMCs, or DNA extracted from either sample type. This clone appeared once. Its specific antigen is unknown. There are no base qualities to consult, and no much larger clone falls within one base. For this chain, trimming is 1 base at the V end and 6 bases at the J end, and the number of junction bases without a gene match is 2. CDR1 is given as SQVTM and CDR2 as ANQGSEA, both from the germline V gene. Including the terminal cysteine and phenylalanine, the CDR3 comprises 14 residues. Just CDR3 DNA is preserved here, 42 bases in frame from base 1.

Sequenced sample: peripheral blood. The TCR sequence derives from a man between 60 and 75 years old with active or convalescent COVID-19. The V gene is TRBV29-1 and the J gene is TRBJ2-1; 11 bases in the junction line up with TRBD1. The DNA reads TGCAGCGTTGAAGGGGGACAGGGGGTCAATGAGCAGTTCTTC. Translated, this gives CSVEGGQGVNEQFF.